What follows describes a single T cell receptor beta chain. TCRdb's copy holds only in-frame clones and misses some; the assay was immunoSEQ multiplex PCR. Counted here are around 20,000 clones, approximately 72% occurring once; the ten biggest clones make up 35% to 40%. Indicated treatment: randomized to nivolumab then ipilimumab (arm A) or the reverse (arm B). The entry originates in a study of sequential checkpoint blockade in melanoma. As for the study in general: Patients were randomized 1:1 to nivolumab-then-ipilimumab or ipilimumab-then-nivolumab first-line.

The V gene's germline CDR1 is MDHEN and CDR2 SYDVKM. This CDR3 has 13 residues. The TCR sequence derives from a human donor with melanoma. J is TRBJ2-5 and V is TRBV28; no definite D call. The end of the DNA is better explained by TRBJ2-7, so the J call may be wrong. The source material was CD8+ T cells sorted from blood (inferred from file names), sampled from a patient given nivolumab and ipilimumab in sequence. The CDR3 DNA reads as TGTGCCAGCAGTTTTGGTCACCGGTACGAGCAGTACTTC. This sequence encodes CASSFGHRYEQYF.